This T cell receptor beta chain appears in the sequencing data of a study of beta chain features in type 1 diabetes. Study details: There were around 100,000,000 sorted cells examined across all samples. Study-wide points: Patients showed naive, central memory and Treg TCRB repertoires that appeared more similar than those of healthy donors.

The germline V gene has CDR1 SGHTA and CDR2 FQGNSA. The CDR3 is made up of 12 amino acids. V lost 4 bases and J 9 bases, leaving 10 bases between the germline ends. As regards this clone: The target antigen is unknown.

All of the isolated RNA was reverse transcribed, so expressed TCRB transcripts were sequenced. Reads from naive, central memory and regulatory T cell samples averaged around 3.5 million. Some clones are missing from TCRdb's copy, which holds only in-frame ones; the method was immunoSEQ multiplex PCR. The profile shows about 290,000 clones, roughly 8% of them singletons. The sequencing sample was made of central memory CD4+ T cells from blood. The TCR sequence derives from a young woman in good health. The chain carries TRBV7-2 and TRBJ2-1; unclear D gene. The CDR3, as DNA: TGTGCCAGCAGCTCCTTCCCGGGTGAGCAGTTCTTC. Its protein product is CASSSFPGEQFF.